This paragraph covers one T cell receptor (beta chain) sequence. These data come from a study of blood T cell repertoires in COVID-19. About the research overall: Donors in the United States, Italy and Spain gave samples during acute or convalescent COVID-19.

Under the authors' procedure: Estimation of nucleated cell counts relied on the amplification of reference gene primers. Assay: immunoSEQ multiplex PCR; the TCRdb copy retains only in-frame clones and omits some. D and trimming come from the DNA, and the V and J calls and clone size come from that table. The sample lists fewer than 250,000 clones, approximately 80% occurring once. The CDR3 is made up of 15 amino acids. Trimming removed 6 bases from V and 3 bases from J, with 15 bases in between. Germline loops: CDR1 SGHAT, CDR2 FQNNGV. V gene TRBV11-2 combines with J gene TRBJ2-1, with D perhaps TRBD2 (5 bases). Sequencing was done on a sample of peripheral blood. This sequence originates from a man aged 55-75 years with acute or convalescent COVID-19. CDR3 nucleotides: TGTGCCAGCAGGACTACTCGAGACCTCTACAATGAGCAGTTCTTC. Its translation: CASRTTRDLYNEQFF.